Presented here are 6 T cell receptor beta chains from one specimen sequenced in a study of CD8 T cells in Susac syndrome. Reverse transcription of about 0.45 to 1 ug RNA used random hexamers. Each CDR3 protein gets one entry after TCRdb re-called the immunoSEQ multiplex PCR reads with MiXCR. This table holds about 300,000 distinct CDR3 sequences, approximately 91% found once. Sequenced input: CD8+ T cells from PBMCs. These receptor sequences come from a human donor with multiple sclerosis.

This sequence joins TRBV4-3 and TRBJ2-1, with a possible D match to TRBD1 (6 bases). The V gene lost 1 base and the J gene lost 6 bases, with 16 bases spanning the gap. The CDR3 spans 16 residues. Germline V CDR1 and CDR2: LGHNA, YSLEER. The CDR3 nucleotides are TGCGCCAGCAGCCAAGCCCCCGTGGAAGGGGGCAATGAGCAGTTCTTC. Encoded protein: CASSQAPVEGGNEQFF.

V and J are TRBV25-1 and TRBJ1-1; D not certain. The CDR3 loop spans 13 amino acids. V was trimmed by 3 bases and J by 3 bases, leaving 8 bases between them. Germline V gives CDR1 MGHDK, CDR2 SYGVNS. The CDR3: CASSDPADTEAFF. CDR3 DNA: TGTGCCAGCAGTGATCCCGCCGACACTGAAGCTTTCTTT.

The genes are TRBV29-1 and TRBJ1-4, with D uncertain. The V gene's germline CDR1 is SQVTM and CDR2 ANQGSEA. V was trimmed by 3 bases and J by 6 bases, leaving 11 bases between them. There are 13 residues in the CDR3. The CDR3 protein is CSVDDKTDEKLFF. CDR3 DNA sequence: TGCAGCGTTGACGACAAGACGGATGAAAAACTGTTTTTT.

The chain employs TRBV4-1 and TRBJ2-7, with D tentatively TRBD1 or TRBD2 (5 bases each). Trimming removed 1 base from V and 4 bases from J, with 17 bases in between. This CDR3 is 16 amino acids long. Germline CDR1 reads MGHRA; CDR2 reads YSYEKL. CDR3 region: CASSQGPLGPGYEQYF. In nucleotides, the CDR3 is TGCGCCAGCAGCCAAGGCCCACTAGGCCCAGGGTACGAGCAGTACTTC.

This sequence joins TRBV19 and TRBJ2-3; 9 nucleotides line up with TRBD2. The CDR3 spans 14 residues. Germline lookup yields CDR1 LNHDA and CDR2 SQIVND (reference sequence). With V trimmed by 6 bases and J by 5 bases, 6 bases remained unmatched. CDR3 in amino acids: CASSLAGAIDTQYF. In DNA form, the CDR3 reads TGTGCCAGTAGCTTAGCGGGAGCGATAGATACGCAGTATTTT.

This chain uses TRBV9 with TRBJ2-5; D not certain. The CDR3 totals 13 residues. V lost 1 base, J lost 5 bases, and 9 bases lay in between. The germline V gene encodes CDR1 SGDLS and CDR2 YYNGEE. CDR3 amino acids: CASSVFVGETQYF. For the CDR3, the DNA is TGTGCCAGCAGCGTATTTGTGGGGGAGACCCAGTACTTC.